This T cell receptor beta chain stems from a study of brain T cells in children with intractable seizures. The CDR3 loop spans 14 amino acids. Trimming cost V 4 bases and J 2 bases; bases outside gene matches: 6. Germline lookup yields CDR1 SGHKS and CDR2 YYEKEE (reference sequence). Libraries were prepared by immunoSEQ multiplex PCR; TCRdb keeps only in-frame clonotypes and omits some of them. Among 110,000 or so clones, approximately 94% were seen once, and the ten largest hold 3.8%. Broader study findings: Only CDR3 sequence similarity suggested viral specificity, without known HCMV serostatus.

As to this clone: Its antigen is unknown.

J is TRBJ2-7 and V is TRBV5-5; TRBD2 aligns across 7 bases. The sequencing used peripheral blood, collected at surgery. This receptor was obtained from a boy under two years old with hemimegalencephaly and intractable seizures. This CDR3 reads CASSARLATYEQYF. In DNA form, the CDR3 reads TGTGCCAGCAGCGCCCGACTAGCCACCTACGAGCAGTACTTC.